The clone carrying this TCR beta chain was counted between two and nine times. From the reads, TCRdb called clonotypes with MiXCR, one entry per CDR3 protein. The sample lists about 150,000 distinct CDR3 sequences, 23% occurring once. Looked up from germline, CDR1 is DFQATT and CDR2 is SNEGSKA (reference sequence). V was clipped by 6 bases and J by 3 bases; unmatched bases: 16. The CDR3 covers 17 residues. This sample stems from a study of T cell repertoires in cytomegalovirus infection. The sequence derives from a human donor in good health (CMV status not recorded). Some clones in this sample may be carry-over from other donors' samples. The rearrangement joins TRBV20-1 to TRBJ2-5; 10 bases match TRBD2. The sequenced sample was PBMCs. CDR3 coding DNA: TGCAGTGCCAGTAAGATTCAGCGGGAGGGCCTCGAAGAGACCCAGTACTTC. Protein product: CSASKIQREGLEETQYF.